This is a list of T cell receptor beta chains from one sample in a study of T cell responses to AZD1222 COVID-19 vaccine. Sequenced by immunoSEQ multiplex PCR; TCRdb stores in-frame clones only, minus some. The table includes 120,000 or so clones, around 87% detected once. Material: peripheral blood, obtained on day 0 of AZD1222 vaccination. The receptors were sampled from an adult in good health. The CDR3 runs from the conserved cysteine through the conserved F or W. D genes are given only for firm matches. Some rows mark clone size as missing; the rest say once, few, many or name a class of expanded clone.

v_gene	d_gene	len	j_gene	abundance	CDR3nt	CDR3aa
TRBV7-7	TRBD1	15	TRBJ2-5	.	TGTGCTAGCAGCATGACCGGGACAGGGGAAGAGACCCAGTACTTC	CASSMTGTGEETQYF
TRBV7-2	.	12	TRBJ2-5	once	TGTGCCAGCAGCTTACCACAAGAGACCCAGTACTTC	CASSLPQETQYF
TRBV6-5	.	12	TRBJ1-1	.	TGTGCCAGCAGAAAAGCTCCCGCTGAAGCTTTCTTT	CASRKAPAEAFF
TRBV5-1	TRBD1	15	TRBJ1-2	.	TGCGCCAGCAGCCCACCGGGACAGGGTAGTTCTGGCTACACCTTC	CASSPPGQGSSGYTF
TRBV5-1	.	14	TRBJ1-3	once	TGCGCCAGCAGCCCGGTCAGCTCTGGAAACACCATATATTTT	CASSPVSSGNTIYF
TRBV19	.	14	TRBJ1-4	.	TGTGCCAGTAGTATAGTGGGTTTAGAAGAAAAACTGTTTTTT	CASSIVGLEEKLFF
TRBV4-3	TRBD2	15	TRBJ2-5	.	TGCGCCAGCAGCCAAGGACTAGCGGGAGGGGAGACCCAGTACTTC	CASSQGLAGGETQYF
TRBV6-5	.	14	TRBJ2-2	.	TGTGCCAGCATCCGTACTTGGGACACCGGGGAGCTGTTTTTT	CASIRTWDTGELFF
TRBV11-1	TRBD1	14	TRBJ2-7	.	TGTGCCAGCAGCACCGGGACAGGGGGCTACGAGCAGTACTTC	CASSTGTGGYEQYF
TRBV27	.	17	TRBJ2-5	.	TGTGCCAGCAGTTTAATTCCCCCCCCGGGACCGCTGGAGACCCAGTACTTC	CASSLIPPPGPLETQYF
TRBV6-4	.	14	TRBJ2-2	.	TGTGCCAGCAGAAGGTTATCGGACACCGGGGAGCTGTTTTTT	CASRRLSDTGELFF
TRBV18	.	12	TRBJ2-5	.	TGTGCCAGCTCACCATGGACTCAGAACCAGTACTTC	CASSPWTQNQYF
TRBV12-3/TRBV12-4	TRBD1	13	TRBJ1-3	.	TGTGCCAGCAGCTTACTCCGGGACAGGGGCGCTAAATTT	CASSLLRDRGAKF
TRBV5-1	.	15	TRBJ2-2	.	TGCGCCAGCACACGGGACCATCCGAACACCGGGGAGCTGTTTTTT	CASTRDHPNTGELFF
TRBV6-5	TRBD2	15	TRBJ2-3	.	TGTGCCAGCAGCCCCACTAGCGGGTACACAGATACGCAGTATTTT	CASSPTSGYTDTQYF
TRBV13	TRBD1	15	TRBJ2-7	once	TGTGCCAGCAGCCCCTTCAAGGGACAGCACTACGAGCAGTACTTC	CASSPFKGQHYEQYF
TRBV24-1	.	16	TRBJ1-2	.	TGTGCCGCCTCAACGGGACCGCCGTCCGGGGACTATGGCTACACCTTC	CAASTGPPSGDYGYTF
TRBV19	.	14	TRBJ1-2	.	TGTGCCAGTAGTAGGTTCGGCAGGGAGGGTGGCTACACCTTC	CASSRFGREGGYTF
TRBV2	.	14	TRBJ2-6	.	TGTGCCAGCAGAACTGCCTCTGGGGCCAACGTCCTGACTTTC	CASRTASGANVLTF
TRBV7-6	TRBD2	18	TRBJ2-6	.	TGTGCCAGCAGCTCCACTTGGGCGGGAGGATCTGGGGCCAACGTCCTGACTTTC	CASSSTWAGGSGANVLTF
TRBV7-9	TRBD1	17	TRBJ2-7	.	TGTGCCAGCAGCTTTGGGGCTCCGGGACAGGGCTCCTACGAGCAGTACTTC	CASSFGAPGQGSYEQYF
TRBV5-1	TRBD1	15	TRBJ1-1	.	TGCGCCAGCAGCTTGGCCAGGGGGAGGGACACTGAAGCTTTCTTT	CASSLARGRDTEAFF
TRBV19	TRBD2	17	TRBJ2-1	.	TGTGCCAGTAGTATAGATCGTAGACTAGCGGGGAACAATGAGCAGTTCTTC	CASSIDRRLAGNNEQFF
TRBV5-6	.	14	TRBJ2-1	.	TGTGCCAGCAGCTTGCAGGGCTCCTACAATGAGCAGTTCTTC	CASSLQGSYNEQFF
TRBV2	TRBD1	15	TRBJ1-2	.	TGTGCCAGCAGTCCAAGGGGGCAGGACTCCTATGGCTACACCTTC	CASSPRGQDSYGYTF
TRBV5-4	.	15	TRBJ2-7	once	TGTGCCAGCAGCTTGTTGGGTCCCCGGGCCTACGAGCAGTACTTC	CASSLLGPRAYEQYF
TRBV6-4	TRBD2	15	TRBJ2-5	once	TGTGCCAGCAGCCTGAGCGGGGGGGCCGCGGAGACCCAGTACTTC	CASSLSGGAAETQYF
TRBV7-3	TRBD2	16	TRBJ2-1	.	TGTGCCAGCAGCTTATCCTTAGCGGGAGGGCTTGATGAGCAGTTCTTC	CASSLSLAGGLDEQFF
TRBV6-6	.	14	TRBJ2-7	.	TGTGCCAGCAGTTATAGCGGACAGATCTACGAGCAGTACTTC	CASSYSGQIYEQYF
TRBV7-2	.	14	TRBJ1-1	.	TGTGCCAGCAGCTCAGCAGTGGGTTGGACTGAAGCTTTCTTT	CASSSAVGWTEAFF
TRBV7-2	.	14	TRBJ1-2	.	TGTGCCAGCAGCCCCACCCAGGGTAACTATGGCTACACCTTC	CASSPTQGNYGYTF
TRBV4-3	TRBD1	14	TRBJ1-6	.	TGCGCCAGCAGCCAAGGACAGGGGCGATCACCCCTCCACTTT	CASSQGQGRSPLHF
TRBV12-3/TRBV12-4	.	12	TRBJ2-3	.	TGTGCCAGCAGTTTATGGCAAGATACGCAGTATTTT	CASSLWQDTQYF
TRBV4-2	TRBD2	18	TRBJ2-1	once	TGTGCCAGCAGCCAAGAGGAGGGAGCGGGAGGGCCCTACAATGAGCAGTTCTTC	CASSQEEGAGGPYNEQFF
TRBV19	.	14	TRBJ2-1	.	TGTGCCAGTAGTATAGGCCCCGCGATGACCGAGCAGTTCTTC	CASSIGPAMTEQFF
TRBV5-1	TRBD2	14	TRBJ2-5	once	TGCGCCAGCAGGTTTATGCGGGGGGTGGAGACCCAGTACTTC	CASRFMRGVETQYF
TRBV6-2/TRBV6-3	.	12	TRBJ2-7	.	TGTGCCAGCAGTTACACCTCCTACGAGCAGTACTTC	CASSYTSYEQYF
TRBV5-1	.	14	TRBJ2-7	.	TGCGCCAGCCGCCCCTCGAACAGTGCCTACGAGCAGTACTTC	CASRPSNSAYEQYF
TRBV7-2	.	14	TRBJ1-1	.	TGTGCCAGCAGCTCTAGGGGGGGCAGAACTGAAGCTTTCTTT	CASSSRGGRTEAFF
TRBV2	TRBD1	13	TRBJ1-1	few	TGTGCCAGCAGTAACAGGGGAGTCACTGAAGCTTTCTTT	CASSNRGVTEAFF
TRBV30	TRBD2	13	TRBJ2-1	.	TGTGCCTGGAGTAGCGGGACGTACAATGAGCAGTTCTTC	CAWSSGTYNEQFF
TRBV15	.	15	TRBJ1-5	.	TGTGCCACCAGCAGTGAAGGATCTGCTGCTCAGCCCCAGCATTTT	CATSSEGSAAQPQHF
TRBV5-1	TRBD2	15	TRBJ2-1	.	TGCGCCAGCAGCCCGGTAGCGGGCTCCTACAATGAGCAGTTCTTC	CASSPVAGSYNEQFF
TRBV7-3	.	14	TRBJ2-2	.	TGTGCCAGCAGCCCCGGTCCGAGTGCCGGGGAGCTGTTTTTT	CASSPGPSAGELFF
TRBV30	.	14	TRBJ1-2	.	TGTGCCTGGAGCCCTTCCGCACGGCTCTATGGCTACACCTTC	CAWSPSARLYGYTF